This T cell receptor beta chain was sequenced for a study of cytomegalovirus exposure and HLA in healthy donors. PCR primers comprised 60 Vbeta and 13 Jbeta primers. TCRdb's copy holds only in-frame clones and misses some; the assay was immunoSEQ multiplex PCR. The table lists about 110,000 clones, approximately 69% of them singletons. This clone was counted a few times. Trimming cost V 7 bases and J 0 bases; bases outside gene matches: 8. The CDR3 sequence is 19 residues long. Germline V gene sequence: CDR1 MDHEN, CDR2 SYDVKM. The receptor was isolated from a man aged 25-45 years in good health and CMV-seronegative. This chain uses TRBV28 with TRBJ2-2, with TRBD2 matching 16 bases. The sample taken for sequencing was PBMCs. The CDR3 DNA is TGTGCCAGCAAAGTAAGGGGACTAGCGGGAGGGGCGAACACCGGGGAGCTGTTTTTT. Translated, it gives CASKVRGLAGGANTGELFF.